This TCR beta chain came from a study of blood T cell repertoires in COVID-19. CDR3 length: 13 amino acids. The V gene lost 5 bases and the J gene lost 6 bases, with 13 bases spanning the gap. Germline loops: CDR1 SGHTA, CDR2 FQGNSA. The protocol was immunoSEQ multiplex PCR, while the TCRdb copy is restricted to in-frame clones and leaves out a portion. The table lists 410,000 or so clones, about nine tenths of them singletons. The V gene is TRBV7-2, the J gene TRBJ1-1; D not certain. The sample was peripheral blood. This receptor was taken from a woman aged 40 to 55 with COVID-19, enrolled during active disease. CDR3 DNA sequence: TGTGCCAGCAGCCTCCTAAACTCGGCTGAAGCTTTCTTT. Protein sequence: CASSLLNSAEAFF.